The TCR beta chain under discussion was sequenced for a study of blood T cell repertoires in COVID-19. Study-wide context: The analysed material was cDNA or gDNA that came from T cells, B-cell-depleted T cells, or PBMCs.

Profiled with immunoSEQ multiplex PCR; TCRdb holds only in-frame clones, not every one. Of 190,000 or so clones in the sample, roughly 78% were seen once. Only a few counts were recorded for this clone. Deletions cut 1 base from V and 0 bases from J, with 9 bases between. This CDR3 comprises 15 residues. Germline V gene lookup returns CDR1 LGHNA and CDR2 YNFKEQ. This TCR was recovered from a woman at least 80 years old with active or convalescent COVID-19. The chain is built from TRBV4-2 and TRBJ1-2; D ambiguous. Sequences were obtained from peripheral blood. CDR3 in amino acids: CASSQVAGTNYGYTF. CDR3 bases: TGTGCCAGCAGCCAAGTTGCGGGGACTAACTATGGCTACACCTTC.